This TCR beta chain came from a study of OX40 agonist ivuxolimab in advanced cancers. Here immunoSEQ multiplex PCR was the method, and the copy in TCRdb shows in-frame clones only, minus some. This table has 70,000 to 95,000 clones, 85% to 95% appearing once. Trimming took off 2 bases at V and 2 bases at J, with 10 bases between the two ends. From germline, CDR1 is SGHRS and CDR2 YFSETQ. The CDR3 is 15 residues long. The clonotype originates from an adult with an advanced solid tumor such as melanoma, head and neck, liver or kidney cancer. The material was CD4+ or CD8+ T cells sorted from blood, obtained in a trial of the OX40 agonist ivuxolimab. The chain couples TRBV5-1 to TRBJ1-4; D ambiguous. Written as DNA, the CDR3 is TGCGCCAGCAGCTTCGCGGGGATCACTAATGAAAAACTGTTTTTT. Its translation: CASSFAGITNEKLFF.